This T cell receptor beta chain originates from a study of cytomegalovirus exposure and HLA in healthy donors. The wider study: The roughly 110 validation repertoires were reported in a later analysis to have been generated on the same platform as the roughly 630 first-cohort repertoires.

Notes on the study in general: Cytomegalovirus status was reportedly diagnosed by the classifier with high specificity and sensitivity. Three CMV-associated chains proved CMV antigen-specific in vitro.

The ends were cut back, 5 bases at V and 0 bases at J, with 5 bases in the middle. This CDR3 is built from 12 residues. CDR1 and CDR2 (germline): SGHRS, YFSETQ. Of note for this clone: Its cognate antigen is unknown.

TCRdb's copy holds only in-frame clones and misses some; the assay was immunoSEQ multiplex PCR. The sample includes 200,000 or so clones, around 84% of them seen just once. The chain couples TRBV5-1 to TRBJ1-2; no clear D gene. Specimen: PBMCs. The TCR comes from a woman in her 30s in good health and CMV-seropositive. The chain's CDR3 is CASRAANYGYTF. In DNA form, the CDR3 reads TGCGCCAGCAGGGCAGCTAACTATGGCTACACCTTC.